The table lists the clone carrying this T cell receptor beta chain with a few counts. Antigen unknown. CDR1 is SGHAT and CDR2 is FQNNGV in the germline V gene. The CDR3 contains 13 residues. With 5 bases removed from V and 2 bases from J, the gap between germline ends came to 7 bases. This sample was taken from a study of OX40 agonist ivuxolimab in advanced cancers. The study, taken as a whole, reports: In the 0.1-3.0 mg/kg groups, partial responders showed among the lowest expansion.

Blood was sampled at baseline, cycle 4 day 1, and cycle 7 day 1. This table comes from immunoSEQ multiplex PCR, and its TCRdb copy is limited to in-frame clones, with some not included. The sample holds around 140,000 clones; about 92% are singletons and the top ten take 1%. The sample here was CD4+ or CD8+ T cells sorted from blood, taken in a trial of the OX40 agonist ivuxolimab. V is TRBV11-2 and J is TRBJ2-1, with D uncertain. This sequence was found in an adult with an advanced solid tumor such as melanoma, head and neck, liver or kidney cancer. The CDR3 region has the DNA TGTGCCAGCAGCCCCCGGGCCTACAATGAGCAGTTCTTC. Translating it yields CASSPRAYNEQFF.